This T cell receptor beta chain emerged from a study of cytomegalovirus exposure and HLA in healthy donors. Study-wide context: It was reported in a later analysis that the same platform had been used for the roughly 130 validation repertoires as for the 550 to 700 first-cohort repertoires.

The data were produced by immunoSEQ multiplex PCR, yet TCRdb's version contains in-frame clones alone and is incomplete. The table shows 330,000 or so clones, with just over 85% occurring only once. Study-level points and caveats: In vitro checks showed that three CMV-associated chains really do target CMV antigens. The tendency of first-cohort TCR clusters to co-occur in the roughly 110 validation repertoires was identified by a subsequent analysis.

Worth noting for this clone: The antigen is undetermined.

The CDR3 is made up of 14 amino acids. Germline V gives CDR1 PRHDT, CDR2 FYEKMQ (reference sequence). V lost 4 bases and J 2 bases, leaving 11 bases between the germline ends. The sequenced sample consisted of PBMCs. This chain joins TRBV13 and TRBJ2-5, with a tentative D call TRBD2 (6 bases). The sequence was collected from a woman under 30 in good health and CMV-seronegative. CDR3 amino acids: CASSSLARQETQYF. The DNA of the CDR3 is TGTGCCAGCAGCTCCCTAGCGAGACAAGAGACCCAGTACTTC.